One TCR beta chain is described in this entry. Its specific antigen is unknown. Per-base qualities were not stored, and no clone one base away is much larger. This sample is part of a study of blood T cell repertoires in COVID-19 (dated by TCRdb to about 2020). Background on the whole study: Samples covering the acute and convalescent phases of COVID-19 were provided by collaborators in the United States, Italy and Spain. The prospective study material was composed of cDNA or gDNA derived from T cells, B-cell-depleted T cells, or PBMCs. The dataset comprised deeply sampled blood TCRbeta repertoires from subjects exposed to, actively infected with, or recovered from COVID-19. A freely available public database, intended as a resource for researchers studying the immune response to SARS-CoV-2, is where the repertoires were released. The samples were drawn from the first 160 participants of the ongoing ImmuneRACE study and from 1,254 subjects provided by 6 global collaborators. Sample metadata almost always included a de-identified subject ID, COVID-19 status, age in years and sex. Where available, HLA class I and class II types were taken from metadata supplied by the sample provider and were not determined by assay-based typing. Points the paper makes about the study in general: Clinical and demographic metadata were provided uncurated, with the amount varying by source and participant.

One collaborating source in Seattle enrolled patients while the patients were actively infected and followed the patients over time throughout the course of disease. The collaborating institutions used their own protocols to collect whole blood in K2EDTA tubes. For TCRbeta analysis, collaborators shipped samples as frozen whole blood, isolated PBMCs, or DNA extracted from either of those sample types. V loses 3 bases, J loses 2 bases, and the germline ends lie 7 bases apart. From cysteine to phenylalanine, the CDR3 is 13 amino acids long. CDR3 DNA is the only sequence kept; it has 39 bases, read in frame from the first base. TCRbeta CDR3 regions were amplified from genomic DNA by means of the immunoSEQ Assay, a bias-controlled multiplex PCR. In the original analysis: The number of nucleated cells in each sample was estimated by amplification of reference gene primers within the assay. To quantify the absolute abundance of each unique TCRbeta CDR3 rearrangement, sequence reads were collapsed and filtered. For each sample, productive Simpson clonality was calculated by taking the square root of Simpson's diversity index across productive rearrangements. The clones in this table, taken by TCRdb from immuneACCESS, are in-frame only. Not every clone is retained; where verified, under half of the shortfall comes from an unresolved V gene, and the cause of the rest is unknown. The DNA gave D and trimming, while V, J and clone size come from that table. This sample holds about 180,000 clones; roughly four fifths were observed only once. The ten largest clones represent 6% to 8% of the sample.

The source is a woman in her 70s with COVID-19, enrolled during active disease. The material sequenced was peripheral blood. The V gene is TRBV12-3 or TRBV12-4 and the J gene is TRBJ1-1; too little of a D gene remains to name it. The DNA reads as follows: TGTGCCAGCAGTTTTGCGGGAAACACTGAAGCTTTCTTT. This yields the protein CASSFAGNTEAFF.